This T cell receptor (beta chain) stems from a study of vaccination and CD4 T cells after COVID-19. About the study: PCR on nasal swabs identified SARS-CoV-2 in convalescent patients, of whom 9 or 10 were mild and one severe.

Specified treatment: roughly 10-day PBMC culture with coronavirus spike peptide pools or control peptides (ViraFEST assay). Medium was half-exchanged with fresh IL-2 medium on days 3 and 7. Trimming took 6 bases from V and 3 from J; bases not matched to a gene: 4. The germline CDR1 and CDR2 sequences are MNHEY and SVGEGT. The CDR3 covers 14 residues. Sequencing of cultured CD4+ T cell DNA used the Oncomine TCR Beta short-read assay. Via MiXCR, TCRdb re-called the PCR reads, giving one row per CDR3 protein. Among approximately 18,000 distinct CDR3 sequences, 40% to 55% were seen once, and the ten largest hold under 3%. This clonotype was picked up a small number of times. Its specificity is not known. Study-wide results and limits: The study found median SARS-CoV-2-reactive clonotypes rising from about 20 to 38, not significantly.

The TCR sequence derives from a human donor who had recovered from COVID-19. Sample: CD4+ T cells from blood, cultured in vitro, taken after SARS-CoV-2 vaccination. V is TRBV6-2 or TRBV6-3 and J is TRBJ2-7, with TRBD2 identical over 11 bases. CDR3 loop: CASRLLAGVYEQYF. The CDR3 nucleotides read TGTGCCAGCAGGTTACTAGCGGGAGTCTACGAGCAGTACTTC.